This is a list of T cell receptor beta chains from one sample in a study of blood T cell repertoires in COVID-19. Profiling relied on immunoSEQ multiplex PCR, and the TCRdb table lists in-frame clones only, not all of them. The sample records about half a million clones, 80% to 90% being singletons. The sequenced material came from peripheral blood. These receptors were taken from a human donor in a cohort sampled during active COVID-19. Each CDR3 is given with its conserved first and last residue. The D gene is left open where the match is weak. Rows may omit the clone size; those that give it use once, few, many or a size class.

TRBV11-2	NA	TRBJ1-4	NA	TGTGCCAGCAGCCGGGTCGGGGGAGGCAATGAAAAACTGTTTTTT	CASSRVGGGNEKLFF
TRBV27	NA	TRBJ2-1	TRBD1	TGTGCCAGCAGTCCACCAGAATCAGACAGGGTGGGTTACAATGAGCAGTTCTTC	CASSPPESDRVGYNEQFF
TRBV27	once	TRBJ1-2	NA	TGTGCCAGCACCACACAGGGTTATGGCTACACCTTC	CASTTQGYGYTF
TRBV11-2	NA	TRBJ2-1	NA	TGTGCCAGCAGCTTCGGGAAGCTTGGTGCGGGCTCGAATGAGCAGTTCTTC	CASSFGKLGAGSNEQFF
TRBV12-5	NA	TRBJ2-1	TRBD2	TGTGCTAGTGGCCGGGGGGGAGACCTCAATGAGCAGTTCTTC	CASGRGGDLNEQFF
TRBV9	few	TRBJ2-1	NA	TGTGCCAGCAGCGTAGGCCCCACACCGAGGGATGAGCAGTTCTTC	CASSVGPTPRDEQFF
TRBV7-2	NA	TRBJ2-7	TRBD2	TGTGCCAGCAGCCCCACCGGGCGGGAGGGCTACGAGCAGTACTTC	CASSPTGREGYEQYF
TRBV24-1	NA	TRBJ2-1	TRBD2	TGTGCCACCAGTGAACTTGGGACTAGCGGGAGTAGGAATGAGCAGTTCTTC	CATSELGTSGSRNEQFF
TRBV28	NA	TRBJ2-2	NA	TGTGCCAGCAGGCTCTCGCGTGGCACCGGGGAGCTGTTTTTT	CASRLSRGTGELFF
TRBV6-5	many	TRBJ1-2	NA	TGTGCCAGCAGCGACACCAACAGGGTCTATGGCTACACCTTC	CASSDTNRVYGYTF
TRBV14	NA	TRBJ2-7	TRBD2	TGTGCCAGCAGCCAAGAGCTAGCGGGAGCGCGGTACGAGCAGTACTTC	CASSQELAGARYEQYF
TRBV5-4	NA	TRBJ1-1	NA	TGTGCCAGCAGCTTGGACCCCACCTCCGGGGACACTGAAGCTTTCTTT	CASSLDPTSGDTEAFF
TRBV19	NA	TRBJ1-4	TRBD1	TGTGCCAGCGACCCACCACCGGACAGGGAGAATGAAAAACTGTTTTTT	CASDPPPDRENEKLFF
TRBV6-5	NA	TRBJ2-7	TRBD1	TGTGCCACCCAGGGGGCCCACTACGAGCAGTACTTC	CATQGAHYEQYF
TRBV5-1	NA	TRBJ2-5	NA	TGCGCCAGCAGCTGGGGCGGGAAAGGGGCAAGGGAGACCCAGTACTTC	CASSWGGKGARETQYF
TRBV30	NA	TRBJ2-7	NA	TGTGCCTGGAGTACAGGGGGGGGGATCTACGAGCAGTACTTC	CAWSTGGGIYEQYF
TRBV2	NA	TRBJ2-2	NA	TGTGCCAGCATTCAAGGGGGGGGCACCGGGGAGCTGTTTTTT	CASIQGGGTGELFF
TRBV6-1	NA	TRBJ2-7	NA	TGTGCCAGCAGTGAGAGATCGGGTTCGTACTACGAGCAGTACTTC	CASSERSGSYYEQYF
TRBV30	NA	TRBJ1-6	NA	TGTGCTGGCGGGCCTTCTAATAATTCACCCCTCCACTTT	CAGGPSNNSPLHF
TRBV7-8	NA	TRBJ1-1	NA	TGTGCCAGCAGCTTATCGGGGGGCAGAGCCCTAGCGGCTTTCTTT	CASSLSGGRALAAFF
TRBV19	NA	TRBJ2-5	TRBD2	TGTGCCAGTAGTCGCGGACTAGCGGGGACCGAAGAGACCCAGTACTTC	CASSRGLAGTEETQYF
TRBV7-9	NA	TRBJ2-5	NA	TGTGCCAGCAGCCCCGGGGAGACCCAGTACTTC	CASSPGETQYF
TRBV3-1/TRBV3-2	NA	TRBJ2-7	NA	TGTGCCAGCAGCCAAGACAGATACGAGCAGTACTTC	CASSQDRYEQYF
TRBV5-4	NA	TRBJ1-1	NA	TGTGCCAGCAGCCCCAGGAGGGGCCCCGGCACTGAAGCTTTCTTT	CASSPRRGPGTEAFF
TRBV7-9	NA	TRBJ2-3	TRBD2	TGTGCCAGCAGCTTATTACGGACTAGCGGGGACGCAGATACGCAGTATTTT	CASSLLRTSGDADTQYF
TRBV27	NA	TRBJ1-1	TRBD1	TGTGCCAGCAGTCCAACAGGGGGCTACCGGATCATGAACACTGAAGCTTTCTTT	CASSPTGGYRIMNTEAFF
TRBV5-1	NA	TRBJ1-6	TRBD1	TGCGCCAGCAGCTCACAGGGGCCGGATAATTCACCCCTCCACTTT	CASSSQGPDNSPLHF
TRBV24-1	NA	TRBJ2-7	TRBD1	TGTGCCACCGGGGGACAGCTCCACGAGCAGTACTTC	CATGGQLHEQYF
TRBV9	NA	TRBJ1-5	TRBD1	TGTGCCAGCAGCGCCGGGACAGGGTCTTACAATCAGCCCCAGCATTTT	CASSAGTGSYNQPQHF
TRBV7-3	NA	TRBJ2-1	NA	TGTGCCAGCAGCTTAGATGGGAGTACGGCGGCTGAGCAGTTCTTC	CASSLDGSTAAEQFF
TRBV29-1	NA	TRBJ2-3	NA	TGCAGCGTTGAAGGACAGAGCACAGATACGCAGTATTTT	CSVEGQSTDTQYF
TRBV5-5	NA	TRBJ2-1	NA	TGTGCCAGCAGCCTGGAGGGGGCCAGGAATGAGCAGTTCTTC	CASSLEGARNEQFF
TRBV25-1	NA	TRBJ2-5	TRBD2	TGTGCCAGCAGGAGCGGGATAGAGACCCAGTACTTC	CASRSGIETQYF
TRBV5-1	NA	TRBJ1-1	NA	TGCGCCAGCAGCTTCGGGGTCGTCAACACTGAAGCTTTCTTT	CASSFGVVNTEAFF
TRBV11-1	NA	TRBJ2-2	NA	TGTGCCAGCAGCGCTCCTAGGATGAAGGTTCCCGGGGAGCTGTTTTTT	CASSAPRMKVPGELFF
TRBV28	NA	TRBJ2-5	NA	TGTGCCAGCACCTTAGGGGGGGCACTACAAGAGACCCAGTACTTC	CASTLGGALQETQYF
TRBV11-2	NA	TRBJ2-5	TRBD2	TGTGCCAGCAGCTTCCGGCTAGCGGGAAGGGCGGAGACCCAGTACTTC	CASSFRLAGRAETQYF
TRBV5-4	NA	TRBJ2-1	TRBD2	TGTGCCAGCAGCAGCGGGGGGGGGCAGGCTATCTACAATGAGCAGTTCTTC	CASSSGGGQAIYNEQFF
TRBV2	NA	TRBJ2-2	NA	TGTGCCAGCAGTGAGAGGTCTATAACGAACACCGGGGAGCTGTTTTTT	CASSERSITNTGELFF
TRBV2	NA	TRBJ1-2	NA	TGTGCCAGCAACCTTATTCCTCGGGTTAACTATGGCTACACCTTC	CASNLIPRVNYGYTF
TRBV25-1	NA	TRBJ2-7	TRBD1	TGTGCCAGCAGGGGGGGACAGGGGATCCACGAGCAGTACTTC	CASRGGQGIHEQYF
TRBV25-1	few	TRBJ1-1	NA	TGTGCCAGCAGTTGGGAGGGGTGGGGCACTGAAGCTTTCTTT	CASSWEGWGTEAFF
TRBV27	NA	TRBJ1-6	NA	TGTGCCACCGGTACGCGGAGGGATTCACCCCTCCACTTT	CATGTRRDSPLHF
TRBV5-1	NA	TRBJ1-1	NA	TGCGCCAGCAGCCCTACGCGGGGCAACACTGAAGCTTTCTTT	CASSPTRGNTEAFF
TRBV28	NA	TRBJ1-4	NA	TGTGCCAGCAGATCCCGGGGTGCAGCTAATGAAAAACTGTTTTTT	CASRSRGAANEKLFF
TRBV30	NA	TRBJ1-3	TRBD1	TGTGCCTGGGGACAGGGTCCTGGAAACACCATATATTTT	CAWGQGPGNTIYF
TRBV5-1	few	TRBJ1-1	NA	TGCGCCAGCAGCTTGGCCGGGACTCTTTTAGGCACTGAAGCTTTCTTT	CASSLAGTLLGTEAFF
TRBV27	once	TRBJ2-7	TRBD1	TGTGCCAGCGGATTCGGACAGGGGGCCGACGAGCAGTACTTC	CASGFGQGADEQYF
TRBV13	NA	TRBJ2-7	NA	TGTGCCAGCAGCTTGAACCCGGAGGACGAGCAGTACTTC	CASSLNPEDEQYF
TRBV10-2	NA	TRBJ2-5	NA	TGCGCCAGCAGTAGGGGTATGGAGACCCAGTACTTC	CASSRGMETQYF
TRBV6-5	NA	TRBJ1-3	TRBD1	TGTGCCAGCAGTTACGAAAGGACAGGGGTAGGAAACACCATATATTTT	CASSYERTGVGNTIYF
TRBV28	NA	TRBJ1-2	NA	TGTGCCAGCAGTTTAACCCGGCCAGGAAAGAATGGCTACACCTTC	CASSLTRPGKNGYTF
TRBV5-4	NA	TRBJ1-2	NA	TGTGCCAGCAGCTCCTCCCCCTATGGCTACACCTTC	CASSSSPYGYTF
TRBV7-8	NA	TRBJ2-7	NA	TGTGCCAGCAGCCCCCGGAGGCTATCGAGCTCCTACGAGCAGTACTTC	CASSPRRLSSSYEQYF
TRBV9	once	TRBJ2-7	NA	TGTGCCAGCAGCGCCAGGGGAAACTCCTACGAGCAGTACTTC	CASSARGNSYEQYF
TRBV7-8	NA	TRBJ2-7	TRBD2	TGTGCCAGCAGCATCGGACTAGCGGGAGTGGGCGAGCAGTACTTC	CASSIGLAGVGEQYF
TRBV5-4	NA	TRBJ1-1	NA	TGTGCCAGCAGCAACTGGGAGGGGTCGGCTGAAGCTTTCTTT	CASSNWEGSAEAFF
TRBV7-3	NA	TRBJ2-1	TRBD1	TGTGCCAGCAGCTCCCCCGGGACAGGTACTCTGAATGAGCAGTTCTTC	CASSSPGTGTLNEQFF